This TCR beta chain appears in the sequencing data of a study of shared clonotypes between healthy human individuals. Study-level points and caveats: Represented genetic and exposure-history diversity was restricted by having few donors.

Naive CD8 cells lacked CD45RO and underwent positive selection for CCR7, leaving out terminally differentiated effector memory CD45RA+ cells. Repertoires were generated with immunoSEQ multiplex PCR, while TCRdb's copy carries only in-frame clones and drops some. The sample shows around 640,000 clones, roughly 96% of them seen only once. The CDR3 is made up of 16 amino acids. Trimming shortened V by 0 bases and J by 0 bases, and 9 bases separated the two germline ends. CDR1 and CDR2 from the germline V gene are MGHRA and YSYEKL. This clone came up a few times. What it binds is not known. Sequences were obtained from naive CD8+ T cells sorted from blood. This clonotype originated in a woman aged 25-40 years in good health. The chain employs TRBV4-1 and TRBJ1-5, with D maybe TRBD1 (6 bases). The CDR3 DNA sequence: TGCGCCAGCAGCCAAGAAGGGGGGTATAGCAATCAGCCCCAGCATTTT. The encoded protein is CASSQEGGYSNQPQHF.